Following are 15 T cell receptor beta chains from one sample sequenced in a study of cytomegalovirus exposure and HLA in healthy donors. Both 60 Vbeta primers and 13 Jbeta primers went into the PCR. The method was immunoSEQ multiplex PCR; TCRdb's version includes in-frame clones alone and lacks a portion of them. The repertoire has about 160,000 clones, 77% of them found once; the top ten carry more than 1.1%. The sequenced sample consisted of PBMCs. The source is a woman aged 25 to 45 in good health and CMV-seronegative.

The chain links TRBV2 to TRBJ1-2; D is undetermined. V was pared by 1 base and J by 0 bases, with 9 bases between. The germline CDR1 and CDR2 sequences are SNHLY and FYNNEI. The CDR3 covers 15 residues. CDR3 sequence (DNA): TGTGCCAGCAGTGAAGTGGACTCATCTAACTATGGCTACACCTTC. Protein sequence: CASSEVDSSNYGYTF.

The V and J genes are TRBV7-9 and TRBJ2-5; 7 bases are shared with TRBD2. The germline V gene has CDR1 SEHNR and CDR2 FQNEAQ (reference sequence). This CDR3 comprises 14 residues. The junction had 6 bases not matched to a gene; V was cut back by 5 bases and J by 3 bases. CDR3 region: CASSASGGKETQYF. DNA for the CDR3: TGTGCCAGCAGCGCGTCGGGGGGTAAAGAGACCCAGTACTTC.

This clone was detected only once. J is TRBJ1-2 and V is TRBV19; D uncertain. The ends were cut back, 1 base at V and 8 bases at J, with 17 bases in the middle. CDR3 size: 15 residues. CDR1 LNHDA and CDR2 SQIVND come from the germline V gene (reference sequence). The CDR3 bases are TGTGCCAGTAGTATAGTTAGACTCCCCGCTAACGGCTACACCTTC. Translating gives CASSIVRLPANGYTF.

The chain couples TRBV5-1 to TRBJ2-3, with TRBD2 matching 8 bases. V dropped 4 bases and J dropped 1; count of bases not matched to a gene: 8. In germline, CDR1 is SGHRS, CDR2 YFSETQ. This CDR3 is 16 amino acids long. CDR3 protein: CASSLGASGRTDTQYF. The CDR3 region has the DNA TGCGCCAGCAGCCTGGGCGCTAGCGGGCGCACAGATACGCAGTATTTT. The entire variable domain, with the rest obtained from reference TRBV5-1 and TRBJ2-3, is as follows: KAGVTQTPRYLIKTRGQQVTLSCSPISGHRSVSWYQQTPGQGLQFLFEYFSETQRNKGNFPGRFSGRQFSNSRSEMNVSTLELGDSALYLCASSLGASGRTDTQYFGPGTRLTVL.

V gene TRBV28 combines with J gene TRBJ2-5, with 7 bases identical to TRBD2. The germline gives CDR1 MDHEN, CDR2 SYDVKM. V gave up 7 bases and J gave up 0 bases; unmatched junction bases: 5. This CDR3 spans 14 amino acids. CDR3: CASTTGGYQETQYF. The CDR3 region has the DNA TGTGCCAGCACCACGGGGGGTTACCAAGAGACCCAGTACTTC.

The chain links TRBV12-2 to TRBJ1-6; the D call of TRBD1 is as the table states it, not checked on the DNA. TRBV12-2 represents a pseudogene. The CDR3 loop spans 14 amino acids. The CDR3 DNA sequence: TGTGCAAGTCGCGGCCAGGGGGATAATTCACCCCTCCACTTT. Translated, it gives CASRGQGDNSPLHF.

CDR3 sequence: CASSFGGNNEQFF. DNA for the CDR3: TGTGCCAGCAGCTTCGGGGGAAACAATGAGCAGTTCTTC. This chain connects TRBV7-3 to TRBJ2-1, with D perhaps TRBD2 (6 bases). This CDR3 is built from 13 residues. Germline CDR1 and CDR2: SGHTA and FQGTGA. With 3 bases removed from V and 5 bases from J, the gap between germline ends came to 8 bases.

In its sample, this clone ranks as medium-sized. The chain has TRBV5-4 and TRBJ1-1; D uncertain. The V gene's germline CDR1 is SGHNT and CDR2 YYREEE (reference sequence). With 5 bases removed from V and 1 base from J, the gap between germline ends came to 12 bases. This CDR3 spans 14 amino acids. Here the CDR3 reads CASRQGGRNTEAFF. CDR3 DNA sequence: TGTGCCAGCAGGCAAGGAGGGAGGAACACTGAAGCTTTCTTT.

V is TRBV6-1 and J is TRBJ1-6; TRBD1 matches 8 bases. CDR1 is MNHNS, CDR2 SASEGT, per germline. With V trimmed by 6 bases and J by 7 bases, 8 bases remained unmatched. The CDR3 has 15 residues. The CDR3: CASRLQDRVNSPLHF. CDR3 coding DNA: TGTGCCAGCAGGCTCCAGGACAGGGTGAATTCACCCCTCCACTTT.

The CDR3 DNA is TGTGCCAGCAGCCCAAGGGGTGTACATGGCTACACCTTC. Protein sequence: CASSPRGVHGYTF. The chain links TRBV11-2 to TRBJ1-2; tentative D call: TRBD1 (5 bases). The germline CDR1 and CDR2 sequences are SGHAT and FQNNGV. CDR3 size: 13 residues. V was trimmed by 5 bases and J by 6 bases, leaving 13 bases between them.

The rearrangement links TRBV9 to TRBJ2-2; a weak D match, TRBD1 (5 bases). This CDR3 has 15 residues. CDR1 and CDR2 (germline): SGDLS, YYNGEE. V was trimmed by 2 bases and J by 0 bases, leaving 8 bases between them. Here the CDR3 reads CASSVTASNTGELFF. The CDR3 nucleotides read TGTGCCAGCAGCGTGACAGCCTCGAACACCGGGGAGCTGTTTTTT.

The chain is built from TRBV18 and TRBJ2-2, with TRBD1 matching 11 bases. The CDR3 sequence is 16 residues long. Losses at the gene ends were 4 bases for V and 6 bases for J; bases not matched to a gene: 7. CDR1 is KGHSH, CDR2 LQKENI, per germline. The CDR3 is CASSLLRTGGPGELFF. Here the CDR3 DNA reads TGTGCCAGCTCACTCTTGCGGACAGGGGGCCCCGGGGAGCTGTTTTTT. Combining the CDR3 with reference TRBV18 and TRBJ2-2 gives the whole variable domain NAGVMQNPRHLVRRRGQEARLRCSPMKGHSHVYWYRQLPEEGLKFMVYLQKENIIDESGMPKERFSAEFPKEGPSILRIQQVVRGDSAAYFCASSLLRTGGPGELFFGEGSRLTVL.

The CDR3 loop reads CASSLGQGRYGYTF. The CDR3 nucleotides read TGCGCCAGCAGCTTGGGACAGGGGAGGTATGGCTACACCTTC. The gene calls are TRBV5-1 and TRBJ1-2, with TRBD1 identical over 8 bases. The germline gives CDR1 SGHRS, CDR2 YFSETQ. The trim removed 0 bases at V and 5 bases at J, leaving 3 bases unmatched. The CDR3 is 14 amino acids. Based on the CDR3 plus reference TRBV5-1 and TRBJ1-2, the full variable domain is KAGVTQTPRYLIKTRGQQVTLSCSPISGHRSVSWYQQTPGQGLQFLFEYFSETQRNKGNFPGRFSGRQFSNSRSEMNVSTLELGDSALYLCASSLGQGRYGYTFGSGTRLTVV.

The sample holds a few counts of this clone. This sequence joins TRBV4-1 and TRBJ2-1; 10 nucleotides agree with TRBD2. V was pared by 6 bases and J by 8 bases, with 16 bases of the junction left unmatched. Germline CDR1 is MGHRA and CDR2 is YSYEKL. This CDR3 has 17 residues. For the CDR3, the DNA is TGCGCCAGCAGTACACGTTACCTAAGCGGGGGGGCCGATGAGCAGTTCTTC. Translating it yields CASSTRYLSGGADEQFF.

The chain links TRBV5-1 to TRBJ2-7; D is unresolved. CDR1 and CDR2 (germline): SGHRS, YFSETQ. Trimming took off 0 bases at V and 6 bases at J, with 10 bases between the two ends. The CDR3 consists of 13 residues. The CDR3 region has the DNA TGCGCCAGCAGCTTGGCGGGTCTGTCCGAGCAGTACTTC. Its translation is CASSLAGLSEQYF. Variable domain in full (rest from reference TRBV5-1 and TRBJ2-7): KAGVTQTPRYLIKTRGQQVTLSCSPISGHRSVSWYQQTPGQGLQFLFEYFSETQRNKGNFPGRFSGRQFSNSRSEMNVSTLELGDSALYLCASSLAGLSEQYFGPGTRLTVT.